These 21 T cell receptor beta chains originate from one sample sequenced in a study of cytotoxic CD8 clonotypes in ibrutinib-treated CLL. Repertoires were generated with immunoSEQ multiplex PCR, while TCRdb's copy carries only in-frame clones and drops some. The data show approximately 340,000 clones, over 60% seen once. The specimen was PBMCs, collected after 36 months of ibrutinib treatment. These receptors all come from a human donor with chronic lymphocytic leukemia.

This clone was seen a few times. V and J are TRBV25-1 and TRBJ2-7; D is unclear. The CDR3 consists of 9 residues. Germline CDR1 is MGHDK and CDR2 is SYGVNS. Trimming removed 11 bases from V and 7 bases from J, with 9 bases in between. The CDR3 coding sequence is TGTGCCGTCGAGTGGGAGCAGTACTTC. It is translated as CAVEWEQYF.

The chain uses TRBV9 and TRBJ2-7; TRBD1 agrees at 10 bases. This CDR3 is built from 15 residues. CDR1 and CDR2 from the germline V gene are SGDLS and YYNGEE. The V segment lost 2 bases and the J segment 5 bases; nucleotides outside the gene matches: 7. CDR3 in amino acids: CASSVGGQGTHEQYF. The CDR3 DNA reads TGTGCCAGCAGCGTTGGGGGACAGGGGACCCACGAGCAGTACTTC. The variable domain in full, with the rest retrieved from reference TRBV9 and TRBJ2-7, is DSGVTQTPKHLITATGQRVTLRCSPRSGDLSVYWYQQSLDQGLQFLIQYYNGEERAKGNILERFSAQQFPDLHSELNLSSLELGDSALYFCASSVGGQGTHEQYFGPGTRLTVT.

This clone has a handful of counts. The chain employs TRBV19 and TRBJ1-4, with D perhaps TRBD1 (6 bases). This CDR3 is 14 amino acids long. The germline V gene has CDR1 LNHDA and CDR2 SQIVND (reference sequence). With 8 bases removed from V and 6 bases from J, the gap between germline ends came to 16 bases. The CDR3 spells CASSKQGFDEKLFF. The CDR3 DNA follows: TGTGCCAGTTCTAAACAGGGTTTTGATGAAAAACTGTTTTTT.

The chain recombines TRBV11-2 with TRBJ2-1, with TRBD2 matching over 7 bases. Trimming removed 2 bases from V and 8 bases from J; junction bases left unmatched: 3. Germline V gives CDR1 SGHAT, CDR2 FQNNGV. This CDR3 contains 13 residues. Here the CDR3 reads CASSLLRGDEQFF. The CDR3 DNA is TGTGCCAGCAGCTTACTTCGGGGGGATGAGCAGTTCTTC.

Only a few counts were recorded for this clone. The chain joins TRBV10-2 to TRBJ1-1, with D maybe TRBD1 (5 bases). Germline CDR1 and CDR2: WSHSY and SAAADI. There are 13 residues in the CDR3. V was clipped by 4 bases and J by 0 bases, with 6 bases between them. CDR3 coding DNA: TGCGCCAGCAGTGTCAGGGTGAACACTGAAGCTTTCTTT. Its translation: CASSVRVNTEAFF.

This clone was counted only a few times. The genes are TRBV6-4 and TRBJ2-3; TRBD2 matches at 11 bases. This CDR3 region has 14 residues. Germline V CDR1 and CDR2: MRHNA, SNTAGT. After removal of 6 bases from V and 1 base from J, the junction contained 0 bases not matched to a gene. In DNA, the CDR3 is TGTGCCAGCAGACTAGCGGGAGGCACAGATACGCAGTATTTT. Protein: CASRLAGGTDTQYF.

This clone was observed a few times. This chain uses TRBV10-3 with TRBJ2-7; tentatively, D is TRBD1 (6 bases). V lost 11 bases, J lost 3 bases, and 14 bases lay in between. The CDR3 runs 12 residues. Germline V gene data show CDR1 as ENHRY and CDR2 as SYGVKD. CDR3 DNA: TGTGCCTCAAGGACAGATCTCTACGAGCAGTACTTC. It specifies CASRTDLYEQYF.

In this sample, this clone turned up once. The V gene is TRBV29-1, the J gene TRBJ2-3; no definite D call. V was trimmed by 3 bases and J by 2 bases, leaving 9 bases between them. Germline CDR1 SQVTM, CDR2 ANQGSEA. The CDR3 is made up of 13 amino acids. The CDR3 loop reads CSVDSGPTDTQYF. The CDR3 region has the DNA TGCAGCGTTGATTCAGGCCCCACAGATACGCAGTATTTT.

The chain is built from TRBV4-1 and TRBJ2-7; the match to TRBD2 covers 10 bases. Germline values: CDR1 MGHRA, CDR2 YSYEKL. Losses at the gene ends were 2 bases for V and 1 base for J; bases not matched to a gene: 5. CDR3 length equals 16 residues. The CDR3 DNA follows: TGCGCCAGCAGCCAAATAGCGGGAGGCCCGTCCTACGAGCAGTACTTC. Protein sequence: CASSQIAGGPSYEQYF.

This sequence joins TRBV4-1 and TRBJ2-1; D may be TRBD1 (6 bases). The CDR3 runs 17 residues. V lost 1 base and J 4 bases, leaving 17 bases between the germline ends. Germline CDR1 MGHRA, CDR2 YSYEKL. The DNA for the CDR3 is TGCGCCAGCAGCCAAGGGCCCGGGACAACTTCATACAATGAGCAGTTCTTC. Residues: CASSQGPGTTSYNEQFF.

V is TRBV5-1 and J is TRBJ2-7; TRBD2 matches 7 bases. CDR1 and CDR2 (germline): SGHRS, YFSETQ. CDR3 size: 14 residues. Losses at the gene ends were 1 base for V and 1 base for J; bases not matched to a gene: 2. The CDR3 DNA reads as TGCGCCAGCAGCTTGAAAGCGGGGTCCTACGAGCAGTACTTC. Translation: CASSLKAGSYEQYF.

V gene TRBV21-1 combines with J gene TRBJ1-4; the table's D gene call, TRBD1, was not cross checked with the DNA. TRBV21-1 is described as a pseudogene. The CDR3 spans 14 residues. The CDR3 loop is CASTTGTGLEKLFF. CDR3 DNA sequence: TGTGCCAGCACCACCGGGACAGGGCTTGAAAAACTGTTTTTT.

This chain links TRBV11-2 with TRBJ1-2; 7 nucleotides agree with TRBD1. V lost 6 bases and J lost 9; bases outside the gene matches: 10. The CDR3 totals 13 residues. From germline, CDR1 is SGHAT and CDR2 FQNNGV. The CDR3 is CASRSAGGYSYTF. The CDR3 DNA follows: TGTGCCAGCAGATCAGCAGGGGGTTATAGCTACACCTTC.

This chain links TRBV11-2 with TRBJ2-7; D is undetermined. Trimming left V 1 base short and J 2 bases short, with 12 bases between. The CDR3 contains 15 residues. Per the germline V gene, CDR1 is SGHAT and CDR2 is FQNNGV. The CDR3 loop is CASSLAPHVAYEQYF. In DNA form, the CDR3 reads TGTGCCAGCAGCTTAGCCCCGCACGTGGCCTACGAGCAGTACTTC.

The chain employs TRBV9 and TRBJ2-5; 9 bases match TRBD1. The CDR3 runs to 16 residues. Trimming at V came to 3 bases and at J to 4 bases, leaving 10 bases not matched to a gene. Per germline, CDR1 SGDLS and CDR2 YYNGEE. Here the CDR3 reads CASSAGTGGGGETQYF. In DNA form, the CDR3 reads TGTGCCAGCAGCGCCGGAACAGGGGGCGGCGGAGAGACCCAGTACTTC. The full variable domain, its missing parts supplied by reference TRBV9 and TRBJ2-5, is DSGVTQTPKHLITATGQRVTLRCSPRSGDLSVYWYQQSLDQGLQFLIQYYNGEERAKGNILERFSAQQFPDLHSELNLSSLELGDSALYFCASSAGTGGGGETQYFGPGTRLLVL.

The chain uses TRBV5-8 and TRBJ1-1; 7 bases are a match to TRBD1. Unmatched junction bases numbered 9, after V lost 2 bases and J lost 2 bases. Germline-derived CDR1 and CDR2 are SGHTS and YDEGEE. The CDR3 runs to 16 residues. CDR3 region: CASSFGIDRVNTEAFF. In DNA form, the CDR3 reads TGTGCCAGCAGCTTCGGAATCGACAGGGTCAACACTGAAGCTTTCTTT.

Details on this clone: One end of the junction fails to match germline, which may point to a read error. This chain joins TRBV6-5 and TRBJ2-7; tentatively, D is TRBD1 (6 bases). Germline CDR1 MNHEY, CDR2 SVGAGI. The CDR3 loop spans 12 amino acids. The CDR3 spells CASSTNRQVLHF. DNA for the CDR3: TGTGCCAGCAGCACTAACAGACAGGTTCTGCACTTC.

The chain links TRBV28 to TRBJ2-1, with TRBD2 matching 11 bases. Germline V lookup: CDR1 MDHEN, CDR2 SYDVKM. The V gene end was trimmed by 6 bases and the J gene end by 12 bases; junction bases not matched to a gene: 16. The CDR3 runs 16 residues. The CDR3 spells CASSFSGRAGPRGQFF. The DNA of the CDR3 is TGTGCCAGCAGCTTTAGCGGGAGGGCAGGTCCTCGAGGGCAGTTCTTC.

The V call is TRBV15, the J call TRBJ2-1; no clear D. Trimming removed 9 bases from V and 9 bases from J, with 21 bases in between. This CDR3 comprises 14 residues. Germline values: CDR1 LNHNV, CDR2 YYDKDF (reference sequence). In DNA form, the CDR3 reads TGTGCCACTTTTAATCTGGGCACAAACGGTGAGCAGTTCTTC. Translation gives CATFNLGTNGEQFF.

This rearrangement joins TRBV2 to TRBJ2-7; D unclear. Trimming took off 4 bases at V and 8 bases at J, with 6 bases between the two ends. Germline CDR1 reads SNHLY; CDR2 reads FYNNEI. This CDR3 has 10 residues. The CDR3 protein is CASSALKQYF. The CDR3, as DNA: TGTGCCAGCAGTGCGCTGAAGCAGTACTTC.

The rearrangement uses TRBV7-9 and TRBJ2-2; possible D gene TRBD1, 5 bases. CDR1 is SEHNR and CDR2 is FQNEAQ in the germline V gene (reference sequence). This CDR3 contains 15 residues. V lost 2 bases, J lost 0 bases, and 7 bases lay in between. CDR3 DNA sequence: TGTGCCAGCAGCTTACAGGGAACGAACACCGGGGAGCTGTTTTTT. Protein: CASSLQGTNTGELFF.